This is a list of T cell receptor beta chains from one sample in a study of regulatory T cells in long-lasting Graves disease. TCRdb passed the multiplex PCR reads through MiXCR, listing each CDR3 protein once. The sample shows about 620,000 distinct CDR3 sequences, 16% of them seen only once. This sample also appeared in a second study, on T cells in Graves' hyperthyroidism and ophthalmopathy.

This specimen consisted of peripheral blood mononuclear cells (PBMCs), obtained at new diagnosis, from a patient treated with antithyroid drugs. These receptors originate from a woman aged 30 to 39 with Graves disease. Each CDR3 is given with its conserved first and last residue. A D gene is named only where the DNA matches it firmly. Expanded clones get a size class; other rows say once, few or many, or leave the size out.

D: TRBD2
J: TRBJ2-7
size: few
V: TRBV7-9
DNA: TGTGCCAGCAGCTTAGCCCGGGTAGCGGGACCCTCCTACGAGCAGTACTTC
CDR3: CASSLARVAGPSYEQYF

D: .
J: TRBJ2-5
size: .
V: TRBV18
DNA: TGTGCCAGCTCACCAATACAAGGGCCCCAAGAGACCCAGTACTTC
CDR3: CASSPIQGPQETQYF

D: .
J: TRBJ2-3
size: .
V: TRBV28
DNA: TGTGCCAGCAGTCCCCACCTGAGTAATACGCAGTATTTT
CDR3: CASSPHLSNTQYF

D: .
J: TRBJ2-2
size: .
V: TRBV2
DNA: TGTGCCAGCCTGCGGGACAAGGGGCGCCCAATGAACACCGGGGAGCTGTTTTTT
CDR3: CASLRDKGRPMNTGELFF

D: TRBD1
J: TRBJ1-4
size: many
V: TRBV6-1
DNA: TGTGCCAGCAGTCCGGGACAGGGGACAACTAATGAAAAACTGTTTTTT
CDR3: CASSPGQGTTNEKLFF

D: TRBD2
J: TRBJ2-1
size: few
V: TRBV5-1
DNA: TGCGCCAGCAGCCCCCTGACTAGCGGGAGCGTGCGTGAGCAGTTCTTC
CDR3: CASSPLTSGSVREQFF

D: .
J: TRBJ2-1
size: few
V: TRBV11-3
DNA: TGTGCCAGCAGCTTAGGCGGCACCCCCCACAATGAGCAGTTCTTC
CDR3: CASSLGGTPHNEQFF

D: TRBD1
J: TRBJ2-5
size: few
V: TRBV5-1
DNA: TGCGCCAGCAGCTTGGAAGGCAGGGGGCGTGAGTCGACCCAGTACTTC
CDR3: CASSLEGRGRESTQYF

D: TRBD2
J: TRBJ2-2
size: .
V: TRBV28
DNA: TGTGCCAGCAACCAACTAGCGGGAGGACACACCGGGGAGCTGTTTTTT
CDR3: CASNQLAGGHTGELFF

D: .
J: TRBJ1-6
size: .
V: TRBV7-9
DNA: TGTGCCAGCAGCCTAGACAGGAGAGCGTGGTCACCCCTCCACTTT
CDR3: CASSLDRRAWSPLHF

D: .
J: TRBJ2-3
size: many
V: TRBV28
DNA: TGTGCCAGCAGTTTATCCGCGATCCTCACAGATACGCAGTATTTT
CDR3: CASSLSAILTDTQYF

D: .
J: TRBJ2-1
size: many
V: TRBV10-3
DNA: TGTGCCATCAGTGAGGACGTCAGGTACAATGAGCAGTTCTTC
CDR3: CAISEDVRYNEQFF

D: .
J: TRBJ2-1
size: few
V: TRBV20-1
DNA: TGCAGTGCACCGTGGCAGGCAGGTCTGAATGAGCAGTTCTTC
CDR3: CSAPWQAGLNEQFF

D: .
J: TRBJ1-6
size: .
V: TRBV18
DNA: TGTGCCAGCTCACCAGGGGGCAGGGACAACTCACCCCTCCACTTT
CDR3: CASSPGGRDNSPLHF

D: .
J: TRBJ2-2
size: many
V: TRBV2
DNA: TGTGCCAGCAGGAATAGTCTGGACACCGGGGAGCTGTTTTTT
CDR3: CASRNSLDTGELFF

D: .
J: TRBJ1-2
size: .
V: TRBV28
DNA: TGTGCCAGTAGAACGCTGAGTCCCTATGGCTACACCTTC
CDR3: CASRTLSPYGYTF

D: .
J: TRBJ1-4
size: few
V: TRBV10-1
DNA: TGCGCCAGCAGTAACGGACACATTAATGAAAAACTGTTTTTT
CDR3: CASSNGHINEKLFF

D: TRBD2
J: TRBJ2-4
size: few
V: TRBV20-1
DNA: TGCAGTGCTAGAGATCCTAGCGGGGACATAAACATTCAGTACTTC
CDR3: CSARDPSGDINIQYF

D: .
J: TRBJ2-7
size: .
V: TRBV5-5
DNA: TGTGCCAGCAGCTTGGGCTCAGTACCCTCCTACGAGCAGTCCTTC
CDR3: CASSLGSVPSYEQSF

D: .
J: TRBJ2-7
size: many
V: TRBV7-9
DNA: TGTGCCAGCAGGTCTCCGGGACATCCCTACGAGCAGTACTTC
CDR3: CASRSPGHPYEQYF

D: TRBD1
J: TRBJ1-1
size: .
V: TRBV20-1
DNA: TGCAGTGAGCGGGGACAGGGGGACACTGAAGCTTTCTTT
CDR3: CSERGQGDTEAFF

D: .
J: TRBJ2-1
size: few
V: TRBV5-1
DNA: TGCGCCAGCGGACCAGTCAGTAGCTCCTACAATGAGCAGTTCTTC
CDR3: CASGPVSSSYNEQFF

D: .
J: TRBJ2-7
size: few
V: TRBV5-1
DNA: TGCGCCAGCAGCATTGGCTTCTCTGGGTCCTACGAGCAGTACTTC
CDR3: CASSIGFSGSYEQYF

D: TRBD2
J: TRBJ2-3
size: many
V: TRBV28
DNA: TGTGCCAGCATTGCGGGGGGTCGGGATACGCAGTATTTT
CDR3: CASIAGGRDTQYF

D: TRBD2
J: TRBJ2-3
size: many
V: TRBV6-5
DNA: TGTGCCAGCAGTTGGACTAGCGGGAGTGGAGATACGCAGTATTTT
CDR3: CASSWTSGSGDTQYF

D: .
J: TRBJ2-1
size: many
V: TRBV12-3/TRBV12-4
DNA: TGTGCCAGCCGTAGACGCTCCCTAGGCGGGGACACCTTC
CDR3: CASRRRSLGGDTF

D: .
J: TRBJ2-1
size: many
V: TRBV7-2
DNA: TGTGCCAGCAGCTTAGCAGGTGCGTCTAGCTCCTACAATGAGCAGTTCTTC
CDR3: CASSLAGASSSYNEQFF

D: .
J: TRBJ2-5
size: .
V: TRBV9
DNA: TGTGCCAGCAGCGGTCCCGGGACTCTCCAAGAGACCCAGTACTTC
CDR3: CASSGPGTLQETQYF

D: .
J: TRBJ1-1
size: few
V: TRBV7-2
DNA: TGTGCCAGCAGCTTCGGGACCTACACTGAAGCTTTCTTT
CDR3: CASSFGTYTEAFF

D: .
J: TRBJ1-2
size: .
V: TRBV28
DNA: TGTGCCAGCAGTTTTTCAGTGGATGGCTACACCTTC
CDR3: CASSFSVDGYTF

D: .
J: TRBJ2-3
size: .
V: TRBV18
DNA: TGTGCCAGCTCACTCAGGGATAGCACAGATACGCAGTATTTT
CDR3: CASSLRDSTDTQYF

D: TRBD1
J: TRBJ2-7
size: many
V: TRBV5-1
DNA: TGCGCCAGCAGTTGGACAGGGGGCGACGAGCAGTACTTC
CDR3: CASSWTGGDEQYF

D: .
J: TRBJ2-4
size: few
V: TRBV6-1
DNA: TGTGCCAGCTCCGGTCCAGGGCGTGAAAACATTCAGTACTTC
CDR3: CASSGPGRENIQYF

D: .
J: TRBJ1-5
size: many
V: TRBV6-2/TRBV6-3
DNA: TGTGCCAGCAGTGACCCTAGGACAGCGCTCCAGCATCAGCCCCAGCATTTT
CDR3: CASSDPRTALQHQPQHF

D: TRBD2
J: TRBJ2-1
size: many
V: TRBV12-3/TRBV12-4
DNA: TGTGCCAGCAGTTTTCTAGCGGGACCTCTCAATGAGCAGTTCTTC
CDR3: CASSFLAGPLNEQFF

D: TRBD2
J: TRBJ2-1
size: .
V: TRBV10-1
DNA: TGCGCCAGCAGCCTAACCCCCGGGACTAGCGCAAATGAGCAGTTCTTC
CDR3: CASSLTPGTSANEQFF

D: TRBD1
J: TRBJ1-1
size: few
V: TRBV19
DNA: TGTGCCAGTAGTAGGAGGATCCCGGGACAGAGGGGGAACACTGAAGCTTTCTTT
CDR3: CASSRRIPGQRGNTEAFF

D: .
J: TRBJ2-1
size: .
V: TRBV28
DNA: TGTGCCAGCAGTTTGAGGGGCCAAAAGGGGTGGCAGTTCTTC
CDR3: CASSLRGQKGWQFF

D: .
J: TRBJ2-1
size: many
V: TRBV12-3/TRBV12-4
DNA: TGTGCCAGCAGTTTAAACATCCGGGAAATCGGACGCTACAATGAGCAGTTCTTC
CDR3: CASSLNIREIGRYNEQFF

D: .
J: TRBJ1-2
size: .
V: TRBV7-2
DNA: TGTGCCAGCAGCTTGGGGGGATGGGGCACTGGTGACTATGGCTACACCTTC
CDR3: CASSLGGWGTGDYGYTF

D: .
J: TRBJ1-6
size: .
V: TRBV19
DNA: TGTGCCAGTAGTGTCGGACGGGAAACCCCGTTTAATTCACCCCTCCACTTT
CDR3: CASSVGRETPFNSPLHF

D: TRBD1
J: TRBJ1-2
size: .
V: TRBV27
DNA: TGTGCCAGCAGCTTGGGACAGGGTACTTTATACGGCAACTATGGCTACACCTTC
CDR3: CASSLGQGTLYGNYGYTF